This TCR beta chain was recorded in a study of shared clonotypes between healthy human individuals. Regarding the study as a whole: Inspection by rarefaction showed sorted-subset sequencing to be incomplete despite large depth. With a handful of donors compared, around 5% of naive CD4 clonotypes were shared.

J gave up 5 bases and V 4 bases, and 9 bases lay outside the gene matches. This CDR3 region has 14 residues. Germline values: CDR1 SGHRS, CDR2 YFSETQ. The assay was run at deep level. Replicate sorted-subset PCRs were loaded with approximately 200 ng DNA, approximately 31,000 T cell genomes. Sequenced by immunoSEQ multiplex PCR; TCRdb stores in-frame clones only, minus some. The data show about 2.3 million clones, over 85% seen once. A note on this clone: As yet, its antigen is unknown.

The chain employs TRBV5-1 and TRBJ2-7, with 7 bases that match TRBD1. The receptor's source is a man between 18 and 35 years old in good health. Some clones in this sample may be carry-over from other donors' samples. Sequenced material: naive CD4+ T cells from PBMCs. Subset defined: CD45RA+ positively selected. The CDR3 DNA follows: TGCGCCAGCAGCCCGGGACAGCGCCTCGACGAGCAGTACTTC. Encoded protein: CASSPGQRLDEQYF.